One sample yielded the 26 T cell receptor beta chains listed below, sequenced in a study of CD8+ T cells in alopecia areata. As the sequencing template, cDNA was produced by extracting RNA and reverse transcribing it. The assay was immunoSEQ multiplex PCR, and TCRdb's table has in-frame clones only and misses some. The sample consists of roughly 200,000 clones, roughly 59% of them appearing once. The sample here was CD4+ T cells sorted from blood, taken at week 0. The receptor source for this set is a human donor with alopecia areata.

With respect to this clone: Other DNA variants within this sample encode the same CDR3. This chain connects TRBV30 to TRBJ1-1; no reliable D call. V lost 5 bases to trimming and J lost 2 bases, with 9 bases between them. The CDR3 is made up of 12 amino acids. The germline V gene has CDR1 GTSNPN and CDR2 SVGIG (reference sequence). The CDR3 DNA sequence: TGTGCCTGGGGAAGATTAAACACTGAAGCTTTCTTT. It codes for CAWGRLNTEAFF. The entire variable domain, with the rest obtained from reference TRBV30 and TRBJ1-1, is as follows: SQTIHQWPATLVQPVGSPLSLECTVEGTSNPNLYWYRQAAGRGLQLLFYSVGIGQISSEVPQNLSASRPQDRQFILSSKKLLLSDSGFYLCAWGRLNTEAFFGQGTRLTVV.

CDR3 in amino acids: CSASSGTGSYGYTF. DNA for the CDR3: TGCAGCGCATCCTCCGGGACAGGGTCCTATGGCTACACCTTC. This sequence joins TRBV29-1 and TRBJ1-2; the match to TRBD1 covers 9 bases. After removal of 7 bases from V and 4 bases from J, the junction contained 10 bases not matched to a gene. CDR1 and CDR2 from the germline V gene are SQVTM and ANQGSEA. The CDR3 covers 14 residues.

This clone showed up just once. This chain links TRBV29-1 with TRBJ2-1; 7 positions agree with TRBD1. The germline gives CDR1 SQVTM, CDR2 ANQGSEA. V trimming: 8 bases; J trimming: 2 bases; junction bases outside the gene matches: 9. This CDR3 contains 14 residues. The CDR3, as DNA: TGCAGCTCCTGGGCAGGGGGTGCCTACAATGAGCAGTTCTTC. Translation gives CSSWAGGAYNEQFF.

This clone was counted a few times. The chain links TRBV5-6 to TRBJ1-2; 11 bases map to TRBD1. V shed 0 bases, J shed 8 bases, and the junction held 3 bases outside the gene matches. Germline lookup yields CDR1 SGHDT and CDR2 YYEEEE. CDR3 length equals 14 residues. The CDR3 DNA reads as TGTGCCAGCAGCTTGGCGGACAGGGGGCAAGGCTACACCTTC. It encodes CASSLADRGQGYTF.

The J gene is TRBJ1-3, the V gene TRBV25-1; tentative D call: TRBD1 (5 bases). Trimming took off 6 bases at V and 1 base at J, with 7 bases between the two ends. Germline V gene lookup returns CDR1 MGHDK and CDR2 SYGVNS. This CDR3 has 13 residues. The CDR3 here is CASSRASGNTIYF. The CDR3, as DNA: TGTGCCAGCAGCAGGGCTTCTGGAAACACCATATATTTT.

V gene TRBV30 combines with J gene TRBJ2-3; D is uncertain. Between the trimmed V and J ends, which lost 0 bases and 2 bases, there was a span of 15 bases. Germline V gives CDR1 GTSNPN, CDR2 SVGIG (reference sequence). CDR3 size: 16 residues. The CDR3 loop reads CAWSVSLLPTTDTQYF. CDR3 in DNA: TGTGCCTGGAGTGTAAGCTTACTACCAACCACAGATACGCAGTATTTT.

This clone was counted a single time. The genes are TRBV4-3 and TRBJ2-3, with a possible D match to TRBD2 (6 bases). Trimming stripped 1 base from V and 7 bases from J, with 21 bases between. The CDR3 spans 17 residues. CDR1 and CDR2 (germline): LGHNA, YSLEER. The CDR3 DNA is TGCGCCAGCAGCCAAGTGGGGCTTGGGCGGGACTCGAATACGCAGTATTTT. Protein: CASSQVGLGRDSNTQYF.

CDR3 amino acids: CASNAGTGELFF. The CDR3 DNA follows: TGTGCCAGCAACGCTGGGACCGGGGAGCTGTTTTTT. The genes are TRBV25-1 and TRBJ2-2; D gene uncertain. The germline gives CDR1 MGHDK, CDR2 SYGVNS. This CDR3 spans 12 amino acids. Trimming removed 7 bases at V and 5 bases at J, with 8 bases between.

V usage is TRBV30 and J usage is TRBJ1-1; D unclear. CDR3 length equals 14 residues. Germline V gives CDR1 GTSNPN, CDR2 SVGIG (reference sequence). V was clipped by 1 base and J by 1 base, with 10 bases between them. Here the CDR3 reads CAWSAARRNTEAFF. The CDR3 region has the DNA TGTGCCTGGAGTGCAGCCAGACGGAACACTGAAGCTTTCTTT.

In its sample, this clone was seen a few times. The rearrangement uses TRBV27 and TRBJ1-2; D is unresolved. Looked up from germline, CDR1 is MNHEY and CDR2 is SMNVEV (reference sequence). V was pared by 4 bases and J by 1 base, with 7 bases between. This CDR3 has 13 residues. The CDR3 region has the DNA TGTGCCAGCAGTTCCGTGGTTAACTATGGCTACACCTTC. It encodes CASSSVVNYGYTF.

The chain links TRBV19 to TRBJ1-3; D possibly corresponds to TRBD1 (6 bases). Germline CDR1 and CDR2: LNHDA and SQIVND (reference sequence). Trimming removed 7 bases from V and 1 base from J, with 11 bases in between. The CDR3 extends over 14 amino acids. In DNA, the CDR3 is TGTGCCAGTACCCGAGGGGGGTCTGGAAACACCATATATTTT. It specifies CASTRGGSGNTIYF.

This clone has only a few counts. The rearrangement links TRBV29-1 to TRBJ2-5; tentative D call: TRBD1 (6 bases). V was trimmed by 7 bases and J by 5 bases, leaving 14 bases between them. The V gene's germline CDR1 is SQVTM and CDR2 ANQGSEA. The CDR3 is made up of 12 amino acids. The CDR3 nucleotides are TGCAGCGGTTGTATGGGGGCGGAGACCCAGTACTTC. Its protein product is CSGCMGAETQYF.

This rearrangement joins TRBV30 to TRBJ1-2; D ambiguous. V lost 2 bases, J lost 2 bases, and 15 bases lay in between. This CDR3 is built from 15 residues. The V gene's germline CDR1 is GTSNPN and CDR2 SVGIG (reference sequence). In DNA, the CDR3 is TGTGCCTGGAGTTTCGGGTCTTCCCGAAACTATGGCTACACCTTC. The encoded protein is CAWSFGSSRNYGYTF.

This clone was seen more than once but under ten times. DNA for the CDR3: TGTGCCAGCAGCGACGGACACAAAAACATTCAGTACTTC. It yields the protein CASSDGHKNIQYF. The chain recombines TRBV7-2 with TRBJ2-4, with a tentative D call TRBD1 (5 bases). Trimming took off 5 bases at V and 3 bases at J, with 8 bases between the two ends. CDR1 is SGHTA, CDR2 FQGNSA, per germline. CDR3 length: 13 residues.

This chain connects TRBV19 to TRBJ2-1; TRBD2 matches at 7 bases. This CDR3 region has 15 residues. Germline V CDR1 and CDR2: LNHDA, SQIVND (reference sequence). The V segment lost 5 bases and the J segment 5 bases; nucleotides outside the gene matches: 9. This CDR3 reads CASSVASGSHNEQFF. The CDR3 DNA is TGTGCCAGTAGTGTTGCTAGCGGATCCCACAATGAGCAGTTCTTC.

There are a few counts of this clone. This chain uses TRBV6-5 with TRBJ2-7; D gene uncertain. The CDR3 extends over 13 amino acids. From germline, CDR1 is MNHEY and CDR2 SVGAGI. The V end lost 10 bases, the J end lost 0 bases, and 13 bases lay between the germline ends. Here the CDR3 DNA reads TGTGCCACTACGACCGTTCCCTCCTACGAGCAGTACTTC. Residues: CATTTVPSYEQYF.

A few counts support this clone. This chain uses TRBV2 with TRBJ2-7, with 10 nucleotides matching TRBD1. Germline loops: CDR1 SNHLY, CDR2 FYNNEI. CDR3 length: 18 amino acids. V shed 6 bases, J shed 3 bases, and the junction held 17 bases outside the gene matches. CDR3 coding DNA: TGTGCCAGCAGCCAACTACTGACCTTGGACAGGGGGAGCTACGAGCAGTACTTC. Amino acid sequence: CASSQLLTLDRGSYEQYF.

The chain employs TRBV30 and TRBJ2-1; TRBD2 matches at 11 bases. Germline V gives CDR1 GTSNPN, CDR2 SVGIG (reference sequence). With 0 bases clipped from V and 8 bases from J, the junction kept 12 bases outside the gene matches. The CDR3 totals 17 residues. CDR3 nucleotides: TGTGCCTGGAGTGTACTAGCGGGGGCCCTCGGGTCCCATGAGCAGTTCTTC. It specifies CAWSVLAGALGSHEQFF.

This clone has more than one count but fewer than ten. The genes are TRBV6-5 and TRBJ2-2; 7 bases match TRBD2. The germline CDR1 and CDR2 sequences are MNHEY and SVGAGI. Losses at the gene ends were 5 bases for V and 0 bases for J; bases not matched to a gene: 0. The CDR3 extends over 14 amino acids. The CDR3 coding sequence is TGTGCCAGCAGTGGACTAGCGAACACCGGGGAGCTGTTTTTT. It encodes CASSGLANTGELFF.

The CDR3 region has the DNA TGTGCCAGCAGCTCCGGGGGAATCCAAGAGACCCAGTACTTC. Protein product: CASSSGGIQETQYF. This rearrangement joins TRBV11-2 to TRBJ2-5; tentatively, D is TRBD2 (6 bases). This CDR3 is built from 14 residues. Germline CDR1 reads SGHAT; CDR2 reads FQNNGV. Between the trimmed V and J ends, which lost 4 bases and 1 base, there was a span of 10 bases. The variable domain in full, completed from reference TRBV11-2 and TRBJ2-5, reads EAGVAQSPRYKIIEKRQSVAFWCNPISGHATLYWYQQILGQGPKLLIQFQNNGVVDDSQLPKDRFSAERLKGVDSTLKIQPAKLEDSAVYLCASSSGGIQETQYFGPGTRLLVL.

CDR3 in DNA: TGCAGCGTTTCCTTTCCCACCGGGGAGCTGTTTTTT. Translation gives CSVSFPTGELFF. The chain joins TRBV29-1 to TRBJ2-2; D is unresolved. CDR1 and CDR2 from the germline V gene are SQVTM and ANQGSEA. The V and J ends lost 5 bases and 4 bases respectively, with 8 bases between them. The CDR3 loop spans 12 amino acids.

This clone was observed a handful of times. The chain links TRBV7-9 to TRBJ1-1, with a weak D call TRBD1 (5 bases). V was clipped by 1 base and J by 2 bases, with 8 bases between them. CDR1 SEHNR and CDR2 FQNEAQ come from the germline V gene (reference sequence). CDR3 length equals 14 residues. The DNA for the CDR3 is TGTGCCAGCAGCTTAGGAGGGGTAAACACTGAAGCTTTCTTT. It translates to CASSLGGVNTEAFF.

The rearrangement joins TRBV10-3 to TRBJ2-5, with D unclear. The CDR3 has 13 residues. Germline-derived CDR1 and CDR2 are ENHRY and SYGVKD. V lost 4 bases and J 2 bases, leaving 8 bases between the germline ends. This chain's CDR3 is CAISGTEQETQYF. The CDR3 DNA reads TGTGCCATCAGTGGGACGGAACAAGAGACCCAGTACTTC.

V usage is TRBV7-2 and J usage is TRBJ2-7; D is unresolved. There are 13 residues in the CDR3. Germline CDR1 is SGHTA and CDR2 is FQGNSA. V was pared by 3 bases and J by 2 bases, with 8 bases between. The CDR3, as DNA: TGTGCCAGCAGCTTGGGTGATACCTACGAGCAGTACTTC. It yields the protein CASSLGDTYEQYF.

This clone was recorded a few times. The chain uses TRBV7-2 and TRBJ1-2, with TRBD1 matching 8 bases. V was pared by 3 bases and J by 6 bases, with 6 bases of the junction left unmatched. This CDR3 comprises 14 residues. Germline V gene lookup returns CDR1 SGHTA and CDR2 FQGNSA. The CDR3 is CASSLGGQGDGYTF. The CDR3 DNA reads TGTGCCAGCAGCTTGGGCGGACAGGGAGATGGCTACACCTTC.

V is TRBV29-1 and J is TRBJ2-7; D is ambiguous. Per germline, CDR1 SQVTM and CDR2 ANQGSEA. The CDR3 consists of 12 residues. Trimming cost V 6 bases and J 2 bases, with 11 bases left between them. The CDR3 is CSVKTAAYEQYF. For the CDR3, the DNA is TGCAGCGTAAAAACGGCAGCCTACGAGCAGTACTTC.